Given below is one T cell receptor (beta chain) in context. Its antigen is undetermined. The data are from a study of shared clonotypes between healthy human individuals. The length of the CDR3 is 17 residues. Germline CDR1 reads SGHRS; CDR2 reads YFSETQ. V shed 4 bases and J 7 bases; nucleotides not matched to a gene: 14. Some clones are missing from TCRdb's copy, which holds only in-frame ones; the method was immunoSEQ multiplex PCR. The sample includes 2,100,000 or so clones, approximately 94% seen only once; the top ten take roughly 0.13%. Study-wide results and caveats: Several donors showed sharing of about 4.7% of naive CD4 clonotypes.

This chain links TRBV5-1 with TRBJ2-1; 10 nucleotides match TRBD1. Sequenced material: naive CD4+ T cells sorted from blood. Described subset: CD45RA+ positively selected. The TCR originated in a young man in good health. CDR3 residues: CASSASTGTGDYNEQFF. The CDR3 DNA reads as TGCGCCAGCAGCGCTTCAACCGGGACAGGGGATTATAATGAGCAGTTCTTC.